The 25 T cell receptor beta chains in this list originate from one sample, sequenced in a study of cytomegalovirus exposure and HLA in healthy donors. The method was immunoSEQ multiplex PCR; TCRdb's version includes in-frame clones alone and lacks a portion of them. This sample yields about 160,000 clones, of which 86% are seen a single time; roughly 5.8% belongs to the top ten. Specimen: PBMCs. These TCRs come from a woman aged 25 to 45 in good health and CMV-seronegative.

The rearrangement joins TRBV2 to TRBJ2-2; 9 bases match TRBD1. CDR1 is SNHLY, CDR2 FYNNEI, per germline. The CDR3 contains 17 residues. Trimming took 6 bases from V and 4 from J; bases not matched to a gene: 12. The CDR3 DNA follows: TGTGCCAGCAGGGGGTCGGGAGGACAGGGGTTCACCGGGGAGCTGTTTTTT. Amino acid sequence: CASRGSGGQGFTGELFF.

A few counts support this clone. The chain joins TRBV6-5 to TRBJ1-5; D remains ambiguous. The CDR3 spans 15 residues. The ends were cut back, 6 bases at V and 0 bases at J, with 12 bases in the middle. Germline CDR1 is MNHEY and CDR2 is SVGAGI. CDR3 sequence (DNA): TGTGCCAGCAGAGCGAGGCTTGTTAGCAATCAGCCCCAGCATTTT. Its protein is CASRARLVSNQPQHF.

The chain combines TRBV6-1 with TRBJ1-1; a weak D match, TRBD1 (6 bases). The V end was cut by 1 base, the J end by 5 bases, with 8 bases between. The germline V gene encodes CDR1 MNHNS and CDR2 SASEGT. This CDR3 has 13 residues. In DNA form, the CDR3 reads TGTGCCAGCAGTGAAGAACAGGGTACTGAAGCTTTCTTT. Its translation is CASSEEQGTEAFF.

As for this clone: The same CDR3 also results from other DNA sequences found in this sample. The V gene is TRBV7-2, the J gene TRBJ2-7; 11 nucleotides align to TRBD1. This CDR3 region has 14 residues. Per germline, CDR1 SGHTA and CDR2 FQGNSA. Trimming cost V 3 bases and J 3 bases; bases outside gene matches: 1. The CDR3 here is CASSFGTGGYEQYF. DNA of the CDR3: TGTGCCAGCAGCTTCGGGACAGGGGGCTACGAGCAGTACTTC.

This chain joins TRBV15 and TRBJ2-3; D might be TRBD2 (6 bases). CDR1 and CDR2 (germline): LNHNV, YYDKDF (reference sequence). V was trimmed by 5 bases and J by 3 bases, leaving 15 bases between them. This CDR3 contains 15 residues. This CDR3 is CATSAGVGGTDTQYF. The CDR3 DNA follows: TGTGCCACCAGCGCTGGGGTGGGAGGAACAGATACGCAGTATTTT.

In its sample, this clone was seen a few times. The J gene is TRBJ2-2, the V gene TRBV5-4; no definite D call. This CDR3 contains 13 residues. Trimming left V 4 bases short and J 6 bases short, with 10 bases between. CDR1 is SGHNT, CDR2 YYREEE, per germline (reference sequence). The CDR3 reads CASSRAPPGELFF. As DNA, the CDR3 is TGTGCCAGCAGCCGCGCCCCTCCCGGGGAGCTGTTTTTT.

This clone occurred once. The chain couples TRBV4-3 to TRBJ2-2, with D unclear. V shed 3 bases and J shed 6 bases, with 17 bases lying between them. Looked up from germline, CDR1 is LGHNA and CDR2 is YSLEER. The CDR3 runs to 16 residues. This CDR3 reads CASSQDRTVYSGELFF. Here the CDR3 DNA reads TGCGCCAGCAGCCAGGACCGGACCGTTTACTCCGGGGAGCTGTTTTTT.

The chain couples TRBV19 to TRBJ2-7; TRBD1 or TRBD2 may be the D gene (5 bases each). Per the germline V gene, CDR1 is LNHDA and CDR2 is SQIVND (reference sequence). CDR3 length: 14 amino acids. With 6 bases removed from V and 1 base from J, the gap between germline ends came to 13 bases. The CDR3 sequence: CASSQGGGSYEQYF. As DNA, the CDR3 is TGTGCCAGTAGCCAGGGCGGAGGATCCTACGAGCAGTACTTC.

This rearrangement joins TRBV2 to TRBJ2-1; D is uncertain. From germline, CDR1 is SNHLY and CDR2 FYNNEI. The V end lost 1 base, the J end lost 6 bases, and 7 bases lay between the germline ends. The CDR3 totals 13 residues. CDR3 sequence (DNA): TGTGCCAGCAGTGAAGTTAGAGCCAATGAGCAGTTCTTC. It specifies CASSEVRANEQFF.

This clone was observed a single time. V is TRBV30 and J is TRBJ2-2; the D call may be TRBD1 or TRBD2 (5 bases each). This CDR3 is 15 amino acids long. Trimming pared 2 bases from V and 0 bases from J, leaving 10 bases between. The germline V gene has CDR1 GTSNPN and CDR2 SVGIG (reference sequence). CDR3 in DNA: TGTGCCTGGAGTTCCGGGACCCCGAACACCGGGGAGCTGTTTTTT. Protein: CAWSSGTPNTGELFF.

The chain links TRBV20-1 to TRBJ1-2; D ambiguous. Trimming pared 3 bases from V and 5 bases from J, leaving 4 bases between. The CDR3 length is 10 residues. From germline, CDR1 is DFQATT and CDR2 SNEGSKA (reference sequence). CDR3 in amino acids: CSARDYGYTF. In nucleotides, the CDR3 is TGCAGTGCTAGGGATTATGGCTACACCTTC.

This chain uses TRBV5-1 with TRBJ2-1; D may be TRBD2 (5 bases). The germline V gene has CDR1 SGHRS and CDR2 YFSETQ. V shed 4 bases and J shed 0 bases, with 11 bases lying between them. The CDR3 loop spans 15 amino acids. CDR3 protein: CASSPDSSSYNEQFF. CDR3 bases: TGCGCCAGCAGCCCGGACTCGAGCTCCTACAATGAGCAGTTCTTC.

This chain links TRBV4-3 with TRBJ1-1, with D maybe TRBD1 (5 bases). This CDR3 has 15 residues. V was trimmed by 0 bases and J by 5 bases, leaving 13 bases between them. Germline CDR1 LGHNA, CDR2 YSLEER. DNA for the CDR3: TGCGCCAGCAGCCAAGATCGGACGGGGCGGACTGAAGCTTTCTTT. Its protein is CASSQDRTGRTEAFF.

This chain joins TRBV7-2 and TRBJ2-7; D perhaps matches TRBD1 (6 bases). The V gene lost 1 base and the J gene lost 4 bases, with 11 bases spanning the gap. Per germline, CDR1 SGHTA and CDR2 FQGNSA. This CDR3 is 14 amino acids long. The CDR3, as DNA: TGTGCCAGCAGCTTAGGGATGGGGGCTTACGAGCAGTACTTC. Amino acids: CASSLGMGAYEQYF.

The chain employs TRBV5-4 and TRBJ1-1; a weak D match, TRBD1 (6 bases). Germline CDR1 is SGHNT and CDR2 is YYREEE (reference sequence). V was shortened by 2 bases and J by 5 bases, with 13 bases between the two germline ends. CDR3 size: 14 residues. CDR3 nucleotide sequence: TGTGCCAGCAGCTTACAGGGTGAAAAAACTGAAGCTTTCTTT. It is translated as CASSLQGEKTEAFF.

V and J are TRBV19 and TRBJ1-1; a possible D gene is TRBD1 (5 bases). Germline lookup yields CDR1 LNHDA and CDR2 SQIVND (reference sequence). V lost 5 bases and J 2 bases, leaving 15 bases between the germline ends. The CDR3 runs 15 residues. CDR3 coding DNA: TGTGCCAGTAGTCCGACAGTTTCAGCTAACACTGAAGCTTTCTTT. Translating it yields CASSPTVSANTEAFF.

The chain uses TRBV4-1 and TRBJ2-2; D is unclear. V lost 1 base and J lost 7, with 7 bases in between. CDR1 and CDR2 (germline): MGHRA, YSYEKL. This CDR3 is 13 amino acids long. The CDR3 loop reads CASSQAHGGELFF. The CDR3 nucleotides are TGCGCCAGCAGCCAAGCTCATGGCGGGGAGCTGTTTTTT.

This clone was detected a few times. The chain uses TRBV19 and TRBJ1-6, with 8 bases fitting TRBD1. The ends lost 5 bases at V and 9 bases at J; junction bases unmatched: 6. Germline V gene data show CDR1 as LNHDA and CDR2 as SQIVND (reference sequence). The CDR3 spans 14 residues. The chain's CDR3 is CASSAETGASPLHF. The CDR3 nucleotides are TGTGCCAGTAGTGCGGAGACAGGGGCTTCACCCCTCCACTTT.

The chain employs TRBV20-1 and TRBJ2-3; D unclear. Germline V gives CDR1 DFQATT, CDR2 SNEGSKA (reference sequence). This CDR3 has 11 amino acids. CDR3 residues: CTTTLADTQYF. DNA for the CDR3: TGCACAACTACCTTGGCAGATACGCAGTATTTT.

The rearrangement joins TRBV6-1 to TRBJ1-5; unclear D gene. This CDR3 comprises 13 residues. Trimming removed 3 bases from V and 9 bases from J, with 12 bases in between. In germline, CDR1 is MNHNS, CDR2 SASEGT. In nucleotides, the CDR3 is TGTGCCAGCAGTGATGGGCCTCTTCGGCCCCAGCATTTT. This encodes CASSDGPLRPQHF.

CDR3 DNA sequence: TGTGCCAGCAGTTACCGCAAAACAGGGGTAAAAGAGACCCAGTACTTC. It yields the protein CASSYRKTGVKETQYF. The chain joins TRBV27 to TRBJ2-5; 7 nucleotides line up with TRBD1. Germline V gene data show CDR1 as MNHEY and CDR2 as SMNVEV (reference sequence). This CDR3 spans 16 amino acids. V lost 4 bases to trimming and J lost 3 bases; unmatched junction nucleotides: 11.

The J gene is TRBJ1-5, the V gene TRBV5-5; possibly TRBD1 for D (5 bases). Trimming took 2 bases from V and 3 from J, leaving 12 bases between them. The germline V gene has CDR1 SGHKS and CDR2 YYEKEE (reference sequence). This CDR3 region has 15 residues. CDR3 sequence: CASSFNQQVNQPQHF. Here the CDR3 DNA reads TGTGCCAGCAGCTTTAATCAACAGGTCAATCAGCCCCAGCATTTT.

The chain has TRBV28 and TRBJ2-3; D unresolved. V lost 3 bases and J lost 4, with 11 bases in between. This CDR3 contains 14 residues. From germline, CDR1 is MDHEN and CDR2 SYDVKM. The CDR3 region is CASSFIRGADTQYF. CDR3 DNA sequence: TGTGCCAGCAGTTTTATTCGTGGTGCAGATACGCAGTATTTT.

This clone has just a few counts. The chain has TRBV7-2 and TRBJ1-5; no definite D call. CDR1 and CDR2 from the germline V gene are SGHTA and FQGNSA. With 5 bases removed from V and 0 bases from J, the gap between germline ends came to 2 bases. The CDR3 is 12 amino acids. The CDR3 loop reads CASSISNQPQHF. The CDR3 DNA reads TGTGCCAGCAGCATTAGCAATCAGCCCCAGCATTTT.

V and J are TRBV5-4 and TRBJ1-1; tentative D call: TRBD1 (6 bases). Germline values: CDR1 SGHNT, CDR2 YYREEE (reference sequence). Trimming took 4 bases from V and 0 from J, leaving 13 bases between them. The CDR3 length is 15 residues. As DNA, the CDR3 is TGTGCCAGCAGCACCCGACAGGAAATGAACACTGAAGCTTTCTTT. It encodes CASSTRQEMNTEAFF.